This is a list of T cell receptor beta chains from one sample in a study of blood T cells in healthy people across ages. From the 5' RACE reads, TCRdb called clonotypes with MiXCR, one entry per CDR3 protein. This sample has 700,000 to 900,000 distinct CDR3 sequences, with roughly 24% found just once. These data are also associated with another study on T cells of mothers and their children.

Sequenced input: blood. Every receptor here comes from a boy younger than 18 in good health. CDR3s include the opening cysteine and the closing phenylalanine or tryptophan. Fields, in order: J gene, clone size, V gene, D gene, CDR3 protein, CDR3 DNA. D genes are given only for firm matches. The size field is filled for only some rows; it gives once, few, many or a size class.

TRBJ2-7	-	TRBV7-9	TRBD1	CASSLTGGGVYEQYF	TGTGCCAGCAGCCTTACAGGGGGTGGGGTCTACGAGCAGTACTTC
TRBJ1-2	few	TRBV12-3/TRBV12-4	-	CASSRLTGYGYTF	TGTGCCAGCAGCCGCCTCACAGGATATGGCTACACCTTC
TRBJ2-1	few	TRBV4-1	TRBD2	CASSQPTSGGASEQFF	TGCGCCAGCAGCCAACCGACTAGCGGGGGGGCCAGCGAGCAGTTCTTC
TRBJ2-7	-	TRBV10-1	-	CASSPQVGYEQYF	TGCGCCAGCAGCCCCCAGGTTGGGTACGAGCAGTACTTC
TRBJ1-2	-	TRBV12-3/TRBV12-4	-	CASSLLQGYGYTF	TGTGCCAGCAGTTTACTCCAGGGCTATGGCTACACCTTC
TRBJ2-1	-	TRBV20-1	TRBD2	CSAKLAGFYNEQFF	TGCAGTGCGAAACTAGCGGGGTTCTACAATGAGCAGTTCTTC
TRBJ2-1	-	TRBV7-6	TRBD1	CASSLGQGWPYNEQSF	TGTGCCAGCAGCCTGGGACAGGGATGGCCCTACAATGAGCAGTCCTTC
TRBJ2-1	-	TRBV5-1	-	CASSTGQTGAGNEQFF	TGCGCCAGCAGCACTGGACAGACCGGGGCGGGGAATGAGCAGTTCTTC
TRBJ1-1	-	TRBV2	-	CASSEDFGWGGSF	TGTGCCAGCAGTGAAGATTTTGGTTGGGGGGGCTCCTTT
TRBJ2-7	few	TRBV12-3/TRBV12-4	TRBD1	CASQSGGQGKSEQYF	TGTGCCAGCCAATCGGGGGGACAGGGAAAATCCGAGCAGTACTTC
TRBJ2-1	few	TRBV9	-	CASSVRDKLYNEQFF	TGTGCCAGCAGCGTCCGGGACAAACTTTACAATGAGCAGTTCTTC
TRBJ1-2	-	TRBV9	-	CASSGTAPYGYTF	TGTGCCAGCAGCGGGACAGCCCCCTATGGCTACACCTTC
TRBJ2-5	few	TRBV7-7	-	CASSFHGRETQYF	TGTGCCAGCAGCTTCCATGGTCGAGAGACCCAGTACTTC
TRBJ2-3	-	TRBV7-6	-	CASRPSIRATDTQYF	TGTGCCAGCAGGCCCTCAATCAGGGCTACAGATACGCAGTATTTT
TRBJ2-5	few	TRBV12-3/TRBV12-4	-	CASSSPLSWETQYF	-
TRBJ2-6	-	TRBV10-3	-	CAINTDTSGANVLTF	TGTGCCATCAACACAGATACCTCTGGGGCCAACGTCCTGACTTTC
TRBJ1-6	few	TRBV2	TRBD1	CASSDGGQGDSPLHF	TGTGCCAGCAGTGATGGGGGACAGGGGGATTCACCCCTCCACTTT
TRBJ1-4	-	TRBV27	TRBD1	CASRRGDRVGEKLFF	TGTGCCAGCCGCCGGGGTGACAGGGTCGGAGAAAAACTGTTTTTT
TRBJ1-1	-	TRBV5-1	TRBD1	CASSLMGQIMNTEAFF	TGCGCCAGCAGCTTGATGGGACAGATCATGAACACTGAAGCTTTCTTT
TRBJ2-7	few	TRBV6-2/TRBV6-3	TRBD2	CASSYSRARLADEQYF	TGTGCCAGCAGTTACTCGAGGGCCCGACTAGCGGACGAGCAGTACTTC
TRBJ2-7	-	TRBV20-1	TRBD1	CSARDHGTGGFYEQYF	TGCAGTGCTAGAGATCATGGGACAGGGGGTTTCTACGAGCAGTACTTC
TRBJ1-4	-	TRBV12-3/TRBV12-4	-	CASATRAGNEKLFF	TGTGCCAGCGCAACCCGGGCGGGTAATGAAAAACTGTTTTTT
TRBJ2-1	-	TRBV2	TRBD2	CASRDTSGSHNEQFF	TGTGCCAGCAGAGATACTAGCGGGAGCCACAATGAGCAGTTCTTC
TRBJ2-5	-	TRBV12-3/TRBV12-4	-	CASSSTQGQETQYF	TGTGCCAGCAGCTCAACCCAGGGGCAAGAGACCCAGTACTTC
TRBJ1-2	-	TRBV7-9	-	CASSLRLGYGYTF	TGTGCCAGCAGCTTGAGGTTGGGCTATGGCTACACCTTC
TRBJ1-2	-	TRBV6-5	TRBD1	CASSYLTWTGGTNYGYTF	TGTGCCAGCAGTTACTTAACGTGGACAGGGGGGACTAACTATGGCTACACCTTC
TRBJ1-5	-	TRBV19	-	CASSIPPGHIISNQPQHF	TGTGCCAGTAGTATCCCTCCGGGACATATTATTAGCAATCAGCCCCAGCATTTT
TRBJ2-2	-	TRBV2	TRBD1	CASREDRAPGELFF	TGTGCCAGCAGGGAGGACAGGGCGCCCGGGGAGCTGTTTTTT
TRBJ2-6	many	TRBV5-1	-	CASSLSSGANVLTF	TGTGCCAGCAGTTTAAGCTCTGGGGCCAACGTCCTGACTTTC
TRBJ2-1	few	TRBV2	TRBD2	CASSDARLAGAEQFF	TGTGCCAGCAGTGATGCCCGGCTAGCGGGGGCTGAGCAGTTCTTC
TRBJ2-7	-	TRBV5-1	TRBD1	CASRQGDPYEQYF	TGCGCCAGCAGACAGGGGGATCCCTACGAGCAGTACTTC
TRBJ2-1	few	TRBV4-1	TRBD1	CASSQADRGYNEQFF	TGCGCCAGCAGCCAAGCGGACAGGGGGTACAATGAGCAGTTCTTC
TRBJ2-3	-	TRBV24-1	-	CATSLRGTDTQYF	TGTGCCACCAGTCTACGAGGCACAGATACGCAGTATTTT
TRBJ2-7	few	TRBV7-2	TRBD2	CASSFSGEVSYEQYF	TGTGCCAGCAGCTTTAGCGGGGAAGTCTCCTACGAGCAGTACTTC
TRBJ2-7	few	TRBV10-3	-	CAISEVGANEQYF	TGTGCCATCAGTGAAGTAGGGGCCAACGAGCAGTACTTC